A selection of T cell receptor beta chains follows, all from one sample in a study of cytomegalovirus exposure and HLA in healthy donors. Profiling relied on immunoSEQ multiplex PCR, and the TCRdb table lists in-frame clones only, not all of them. The data contain 120,000 to 150,000 clones, about 87% of them singletons. What was sequenced was PBMCs. Receptors were obtained from a man aged 18 to 30 in good health and CMV-seropositive. The CDR3 runs from the conserved cysteine through the conserved F or W. A D gene is named only where the DNA matches it firmly. Clone size is shown for a subset of rows, as once, few, many or a class of expanded clone.

TRBV5-1	.	TRBD1	TRBJ2-3	CASSRGQGGTDTQYF	TGCGCCAGCAGCCGGGGACAGGGGGGCACAGATACGCAGTATTTT
TRBV27	.	.	TRBJ1-2	CASLSGVGGYTF	TGTGCCAGCCTATCAGGGGTCGGTGGCTACACCTTC
TRBV7-6	.	.	TRBJ2-5	CASSLGASVETQYF	TGTGCCAGCAGCTTAGGGGCTAGCGTAGAGACCCAGTACTTC
TRBV5-1	.	.	TRBJ2-7	CASSLEGGYEQYF	TGCGCCAGCAGCTTAGAAGGCGGATACGAGCAGTACTTC
TRBV7-6	.	TRBD1	TRBJ2-1	CASSLEGAYNEQFF	TGTGCCAGCAGCTTAGAGGGGGCGTACAATGAGCAGTTCTTC
TRBV12-1	.	.	TRBJ2-1	CASSFVREGMDEQFF	TGTGCCAGCAGCTTTGTACGGGAGGGTATGGATGAGCAGTTCTTC
TRBV18	.	TRBD1	TRBJ1-2	CASSHPGQGDYGYTF	TGTGCCAGCTCACACCCGGGACAGGGGGACTATGGCTACACCTTC
TRBV5-4	.	.	TRBJ1-1	CASSSNTEAFF	TGTGCCAGCAGCTCAAACACTGAAGCTTTCTTT
TRBV7-2	.	.	TRBJ1-5	CASSPQMSNQPQHF	TGTGCCAGCAGCCCCCAGATGAGCAATCAGCCCCAGCATTTT
TRBV7-3	.	TRBD1	TRBJ2-1	CASRKPGQLRGEQFF	TGTGCCAGCAGGAAACCGGGACAGCTCAGGGGGGAGCAGTTCTTC
TRBV7-9	.	TRBD1	TRBJ2-7	CASSGGQGEWSYEQYF	TGTGCCAGCAGCGGGGGACAGGGGGAGTGGTCCTACGAGCAGTACTTC
TRBV19	.	TRBD1	TRBJ2-1	CASSHQGARNEQFF	TGTGCCAGTAGTCACCAGGGGGCAAGGAATGAGCAGTTCTTC
TRBV6-5	.	.	TRBJ2-2	CASTRGSGELFF	TGTGCCAGCACCCGGGGGAGCGGGGAGCTGTTTTTT
TRBV5-4	once	TRBD1	TRBJ1-2	CASSPDRVFYGYTF	TGTGCCAGCAGCCCCGACAGGGTTTTCTATGGCTACACCTTT
TRBV6-1	.	TRBD2	TRBJ2-5	CASSEWAGGQETQYF	TGTGCCAGCAGTGAATGGGCGGGAGGGCAAGAGACCCAGTACTTC
TRBV6-1	.	TRBD1	TRBJ1-5	CASSALDRVSNQPQHF	TGTGCCAGCAGTGCCTTGGACAGGGTGAGCAATCAGCCCCAGCATTTT
TRBV7-9	.	.	TRBJ2-6	CASRRDRPGANVLTF	TGTGCCAGCAGGCGTGACAGGCCTGGGGCCAACGTCCTGACTTTC
TRBV29-1	.	.	TRBJ1-1	CSVIRGSEAFF	TGCAGCGTAATCCGGGGGTCTGAAGCTTTCTTT
TRBV13	once	TRBD1	TRBJ2-1	CASSLTGASYNEQFF	TGTGCCAGCAGCTTAACAGGGGCGTCCTACAATGAGCAGTTCTTC
TRBV2	.	TRBD1	TRBJ1-5	CASSALTGGNQPQHF	TGTGCCAGCAGTGCCCTGACAGGGGGCAATCAGCCCCAGCATTTT
TRBV16	.	.	TRBJ1-1	CASSQSDREAFF	TGTGCCAGCAGCCAATCGGACAGAGAAGCTTTCTTT
TRBV6-1	.	.	TRBJ1-6	CASSVYRENSPLHF	TGTGCCAGCAGTGTTTACCGGGAAAATTCACCCCTCCACTTT
TRBV5-1	.	TRBD1	TRBJ2-2	CASSQRGGYTGELFF	TGCGCCAGCAGTCAGCGAGGGGGCTACACCGGGGAGCTGTTTTTT
TRBV6-1	.	TRBD1	TRBJ2-7	CASTRDRRYEQYF	TGTGCCAGCACTAGGGACAGGCGCTACGAGCAGTACTTC
TRBV11-3	.	.	TRBJ1-3	CASTVRSGYGNTIYF	TGTGCCAGCACCGTTAGATCAGGGTACGGAAACACCATATATTTT
TRBV5-1	.	.	TRBJ2-7	CASSLDTGPYEQYF	TGCGCCAGCAGCTTGGACACGGGTCCCTACGAGCAGTACTTC
TRBV6-1	.	TRBD2	TRBJ2-7	CASRPLAGASEQYF	TGTGCCAGCAGGCCGCTCGCGGGAGCGAGTGAGCAGTACTTC
TRBV30	.	.	TRBJ2-6	CAWSVTAGFSGANVLTF	TGTGCCTGGAGTGTAACTGCAGGATTCTCTGGGGCCAACGTCCTGACTTTC
TRBV5-4	.	TRBD1	TRBJ1-3	CASSLGTGRTGNTIYF	TGTGCCAGCAGCTTGGGGACAGGGAGGACCGGAAACACCATATATTTT
TRBV5-4	few	TRBD2	TRBJ2-7	CASRLAGANPYEQYF	TGTGCCAGCAGGTTAGCGGGAGCGAATCCCTACGAGCAGTACTTC
TRBV9	few	.	TRBJ2-2	CASSASGGRDSGHNTGELFF	TGTGCCAGCAGCGCCAGCGGGGGCAGGGACAGCGGGCATAACACCGGGGAGCTGTTTTTT
TRBV9	.	.	TRBJ1-3	CASSLTGSRVDTIYF	TGTGCCAGCAGCCTCACCGGTTCCCGGGTGGACACCATATATTTT
TRBV2	.	TRBD2	TRBJ2-7	CASSEGLAGDYEQYF	TGTGCCAGCAGTGAAGGCTTAGCGGGAGACTACGAGCAGTACTTC
TRBV6-4	.	TRBD2	TRBJ2-1	CASSETSGSNNEQFF	TGTGCCAGCAGTGAGACTAGCGGGAGTAACAATGAGCAGTTCTTC
TRBV6-4	.	.	TRBJ1-1	CASINQSENTEAFF	TGTGCCAGCATCAATCAGTCAGAGAACACTGAAGCTTTCTTT
TRBV2	.	TRBD2	TRBJ2-3	CATRGLVPTDTQYF	TGTGCCACCAGGGGACTAGTCCCCACAGATACGCAGTATTTT
TRBV30	.	.	TRBJ1-5	CAWSDLRRGNQPQHF	TGTGCCTGGAGTGATTTACGCAGGGGAAATCAGCCCCAGCATTTT
TRBV11-2	once	TRBD1	TRBJ1-6	CASSPLRSGTGASPLHF	TGTGCCAGCAGCCCGCTTCGTTCCGGGACAGGGGCTTCACCCCTCCACTTT
TRBV5-5	.	.	TRBJ1-1	CASSLLGDSTEAFF	TGTGCCAGCAGCTTGCTAGGCGATTCAACTGAAGCTTTCTTT
TRBV7-6	.	TRBD2	TRBJ2-1	CASSLVTQGLAGGNEQFF	TGTGCCAGCAGCTTAGTCACCCAGGGACTAGCGGGGGGCAATGAGCAGTTCTTC
TRBV7-3	.	.	TRBJ1-2	CASSPSGGRYGYTF	TGTGCCAGCAGCCCCTCTGGGGGCCGGTATGGCTACACCTTC
TRBV7-8	.	TRBD1	TRBJ2-3	CASSGQPGQGTDTQYF	TGTGCCAGCAGCGGACAACCGGGACAGGGCACAGATACGCAGTATTTT
TRBV5-4	.	.	TRBJ2-5	CASSLSRVAETQYF	TGTGCCAGCAGCTTGTCCAGGGTCGCCGAGACCCAGTACTTC
TRBV10-3	.	.	TRBJ1-1	CAISESMEGYEAFF	TGTGCCATCAGTGAGTCGATGGAGGGTTATGAAGCTTTCTTT
TRBV27	.	.	TRBJ1-6	CASSSGYNSPLHF	TGTGCCAGCAGCTCGGGGTATAATTCACCCCTCCACTTT
TRBV7-3	.	.	TRBJ2-7	CASSLGPIGEQYF	TGTGCCAGCAGCTTAGGCCCAATCGGGGAGCAGTACTTC
TRBV9	.	.	TRBJ1-5	CASSITGQSNQPQHF	TGTGCCAGCAGCATAACCGGACAGAGCAATCAGCCCCAGCATTTT
TRBV30	.	TRBD2	TRBJ2-3	CAWRPTSGGSTDTQYF	TGTGCCTGGAGGCCGACTAGCGGAGGGAGCACAGATACGCAGTATTTT
TRBV18	.	TRBD1	TRBJ2-2	CASSPRQGGTGELFF	TGTGCCAGCTCACCAAGACAGGGTGGAACCGGGGAGCTGTTTTTT
TRBV13	.	TRBD2	TRBJ2-3	CASSSTPGLAGTDTDTQYF	TGTGCCAGCAGCTCCACCCCCGGACTAGCGGGAACCGACACAGATACGCAGTATTTT
TRBV27	.	.	TRBJ2-2	CASSHGGPGELFF	TGTGCCAGCAGTCACGGGGGGCCCGGGGAGCTGTTTTTT
TRBV6-5	.	TRBD1	TRBJ1-6	CASSSRQGVLGSPLHF	TGTGCCAGCAGTTCTCGCCAGGGGGTGCTAGGTTCACCCCTCCACTTT
TRBV7-9	.	TRBD1	TRBJ2-7	CASTSGTGDYEQYF	TGTGCCAGCACCTCCGGGACAGGGGACTACGAGCAGTACTTC
TRBV5-1	.	.	TRBJ1-2	CASSQATVLVGGYTF	TGCGCCAGCAGCCAAGCGACAGTGTTAGTAGGTGGCTACACCTTC
TRBV7-9	.	.	TRBJ1-5	CASSDGGAGQPQHF	TGTGCCAGCAGTGACGGAGGGGCAGGGCAGCCCCAGCATTTT
TRBV21-1	.	.	TRBJ2-1	CASSDRDRRYNEQFF	TGTGCCAGCAGCGACAGGGACCGGCGATACAATGAGCAGTTCTTC
TRBV30	.	.	TRBJ2-3	CAFLPGRDGTDTQYF	TGTGCTTTCCTGCCGGGCAGGGATGGTACAGATACGCAGTATTTT
TRBV27	.	.	TRBJ1-4	CASSPIKAVWSQLEENEKLFF	TGTGCCAGCAGTCCCATAAAGGCTGTGTGGAGCCAACTGGAGGAGAATGAAAAACTGTTTTTT
TRBV10-3	.	.	TRBJ1-3	CAISAPTVSGNTIYF	TGTGCCATCAGTGCCCCGACAGTCTCTGGAAACACCATATATTTT
TRBV9	.	TRBD2	TRBJ2-1	CASTSYRGLAGEGIEQFF	TGTGCCAGCACCTCCTACCGCGGACTAGCGGGGGAGGGCATTGAGCAGTTCTTC